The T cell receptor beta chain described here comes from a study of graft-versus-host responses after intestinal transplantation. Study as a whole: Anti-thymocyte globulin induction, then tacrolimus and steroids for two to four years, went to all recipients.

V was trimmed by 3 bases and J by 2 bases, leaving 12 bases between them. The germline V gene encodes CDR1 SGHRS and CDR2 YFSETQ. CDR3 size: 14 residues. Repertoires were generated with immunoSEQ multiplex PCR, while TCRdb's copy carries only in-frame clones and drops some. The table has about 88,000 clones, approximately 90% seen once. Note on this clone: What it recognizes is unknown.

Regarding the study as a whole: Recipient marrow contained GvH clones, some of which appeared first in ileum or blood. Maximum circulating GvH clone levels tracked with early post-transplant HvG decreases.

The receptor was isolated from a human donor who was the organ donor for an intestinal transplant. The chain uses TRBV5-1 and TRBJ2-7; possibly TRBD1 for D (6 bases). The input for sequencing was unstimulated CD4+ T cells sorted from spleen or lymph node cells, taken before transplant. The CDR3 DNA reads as TGCGCCAGCAGCTCCGCAGGGGTGCCCTACGAGCAGTACTTC. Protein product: CASSSAGVPYEQYF.